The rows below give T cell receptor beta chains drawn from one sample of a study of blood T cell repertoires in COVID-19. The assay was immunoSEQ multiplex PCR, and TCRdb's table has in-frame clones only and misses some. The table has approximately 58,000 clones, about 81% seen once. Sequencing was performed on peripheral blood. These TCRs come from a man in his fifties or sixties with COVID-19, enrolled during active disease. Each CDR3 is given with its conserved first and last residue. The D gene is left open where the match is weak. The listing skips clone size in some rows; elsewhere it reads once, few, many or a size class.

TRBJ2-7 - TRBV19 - CASSPRGALIHEQYF TGTGCCAGTAGTCCTCGGGGGGCCCTTATCCACGAGCAGTACTTC
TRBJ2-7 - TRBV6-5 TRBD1 CASNQVGQGVGEQYF TGTGCCAGCAATCAAGTCGGGCAGGGGGTGGGGGAGCAGTACTTC
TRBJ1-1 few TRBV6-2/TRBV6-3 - CASSHREGRTEAFF TGTGCCAGCAGCCACAGGGAGGGGAGGACTGAAGCTTTCTTT
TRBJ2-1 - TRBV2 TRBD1 CASSGDRERLEQFF TGTGCCAGCAGTGGGGACAGGGAAAGGTTAGAGCAGTTCTTC
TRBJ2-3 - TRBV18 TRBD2 CASSPGTSAVDTQYF TGTGCCAGCTCACCGGGGACTAGCGCCGTAGATACGCAGTATTTT
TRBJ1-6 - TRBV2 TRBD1 CASTLTGVLLNSPLHF TGTGCCAGCACGCTGACAGGGGTCTTACTTAATTCACCCCTCCACTTT
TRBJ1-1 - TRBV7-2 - CASSLTPGTNTEAFF TGTGCCAGCAGCTTAACCCCCGGGACAAACACTGAAGCTTTCTTT
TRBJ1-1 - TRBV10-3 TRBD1 CATSWDRGTFF TGTGCCACTTCCTGGGACAGGGGAACTTTCTTT
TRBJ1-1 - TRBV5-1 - CASSFGARGGMNTEAFF TGCGCCAGCAGCTTTGGGGCGAGGGGGGGAATGAACACTGAAGCTTTCTTT
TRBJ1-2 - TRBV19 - CASSSQSNYGYTF TGTGCCAGTAGTAGTCAGTCTAACTATGGCTACACCTTC
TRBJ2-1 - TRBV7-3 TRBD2 CASSSERDYSRNEQFF TGTGCCAGCAGCTCGGAAAGGGACTACTCGCGGAATGAGCAGTTCTTC
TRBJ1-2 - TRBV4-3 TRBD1 CASSLGTGEYGYTF TGCGCCAGCAGCCTAGGGACAGGGGAATATGGCTACACCTTC
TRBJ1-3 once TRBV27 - CASSLLLEEEVGNTIYF TGTGCCAGCAGTCTACTTCTGGAGGAGGAAGTTGGAAACACCATATATTTT
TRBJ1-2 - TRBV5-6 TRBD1 CASSSGTGVGYTF TGTGCCAGCAGCTCCGGGACAGGGGTAGGCTACACCTTC
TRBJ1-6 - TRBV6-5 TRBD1 CASSSGRTGRFSPLHF TGTGCCAGCAGTTCGGGTAGGACAGGGCGGTTTTCACCCCTCCACTTT